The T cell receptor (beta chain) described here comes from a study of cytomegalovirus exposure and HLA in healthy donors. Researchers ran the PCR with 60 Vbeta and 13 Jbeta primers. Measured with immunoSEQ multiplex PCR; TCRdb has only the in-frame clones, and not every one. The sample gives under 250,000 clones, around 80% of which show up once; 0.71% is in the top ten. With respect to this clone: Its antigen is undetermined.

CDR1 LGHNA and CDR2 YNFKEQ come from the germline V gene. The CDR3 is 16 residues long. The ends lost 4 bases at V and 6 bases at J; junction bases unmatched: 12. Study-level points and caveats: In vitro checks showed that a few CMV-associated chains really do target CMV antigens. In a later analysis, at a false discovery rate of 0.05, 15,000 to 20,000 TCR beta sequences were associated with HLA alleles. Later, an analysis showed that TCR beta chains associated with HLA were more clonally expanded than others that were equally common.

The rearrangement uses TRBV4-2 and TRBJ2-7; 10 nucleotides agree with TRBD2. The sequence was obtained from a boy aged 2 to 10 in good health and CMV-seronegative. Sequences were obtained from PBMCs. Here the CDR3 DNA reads TGTGCCAGCAGCCCCCCAAGGCTAGCGGGAGATTTCGAGCAGTACTTC. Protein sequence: CASSPPRLAGDFEQYF.